This TCR beta chain originates from a study of blood T cell repertoires in COVID-19. Profiled with immunoSEQ multiplex PCR; TCRdb holds only in-frame clones, not every one. The profile covers a few hundred thousand clones, with roughly 87% appearing a single time and 3% taken by the ten largest. Germline V CDR1 and CDR2: SQVTM, ANQGSEA. V shed 6 bases, J shed 4 bases, and the junction held 10 bases outside the gene matches. CDR3 length: 15 residues. The sample holds one count of this clone. The receptor was derived from a man between 18 and 29 years old with active or convalescent COVID-19. Sequencing was carried out using peripheral blood. This sequence joins TRBV29-1 and TRBJ2-1, with 9 bases identical to TRBD1. CDR3: CSVKLRDREYNEQFF. In DNA form, the CDR3 reads TGCAGCGTAAAACTCCGGGACAGGGAGTACAATGAGCAGTTCTTC.